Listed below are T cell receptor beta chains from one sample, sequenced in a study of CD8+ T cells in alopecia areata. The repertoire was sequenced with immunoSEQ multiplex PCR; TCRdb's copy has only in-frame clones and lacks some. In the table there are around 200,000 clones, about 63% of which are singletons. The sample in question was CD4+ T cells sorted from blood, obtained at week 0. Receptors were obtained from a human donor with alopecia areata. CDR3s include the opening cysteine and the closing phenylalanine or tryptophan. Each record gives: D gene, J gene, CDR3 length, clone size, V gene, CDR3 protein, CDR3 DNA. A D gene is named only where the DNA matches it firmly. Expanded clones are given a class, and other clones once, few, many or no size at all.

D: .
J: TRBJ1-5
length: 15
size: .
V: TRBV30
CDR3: CAWSVAGGASQPQHF
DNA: TGTGCCTGGAGTGTAGCCGGGGGAGCGAGTCAGCCCCAGCATTTT

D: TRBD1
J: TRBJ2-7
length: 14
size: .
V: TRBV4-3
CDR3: CASSQAQGPLEQYF
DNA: TGCGCCAGCAGCCAAGCACAGGGGCCCCTGGAGCAGTACTTC

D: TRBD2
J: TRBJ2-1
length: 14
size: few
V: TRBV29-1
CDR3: CSHHSGGAHNEQFF
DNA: TGCAGCCACCATAGCGGGGGGGCACACAATGAGCAGTTCTTC

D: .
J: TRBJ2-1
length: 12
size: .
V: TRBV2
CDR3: CASRAGVGEQFF
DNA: TGTGCCAGCAGGGCAGGGGTAGGTGAGCAGTTCTTC

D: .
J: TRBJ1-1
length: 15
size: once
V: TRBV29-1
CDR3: CSVEEGSNWVTEAFF
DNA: TGCAGCGTTGAAGAAGGAAGCAATTGGGTCACTGAAGCTTTCTTT

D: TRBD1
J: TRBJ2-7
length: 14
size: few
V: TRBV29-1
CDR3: CSVGGQGVTYEQYF
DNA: TGCAGCGTTGGGGGACAGGGTGTAACCTACGAGCAGTACTTC

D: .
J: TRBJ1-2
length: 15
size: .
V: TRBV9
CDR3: CASSVFSSQNYGYTF
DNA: TGTGCCAGCAGCGTATTCTCGTCACAGAACTATGGCTACACCTTC

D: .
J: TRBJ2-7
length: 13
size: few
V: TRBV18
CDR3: CASSPQQGNEQYF
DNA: TGTGCCAGCTCACCACAACAGGGTAACGAGCAGTACTTC

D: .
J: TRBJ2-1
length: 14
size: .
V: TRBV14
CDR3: CASSQGASYNEQFF
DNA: TGTGCCAGCAGCCAGGGGGCTTCCTACAATGAGCAGTTCTTC

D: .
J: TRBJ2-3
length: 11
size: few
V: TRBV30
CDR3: CAWGSGNTQYF
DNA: TGTGCCTGGGGATCGGGGAATACGCAGTATTTT

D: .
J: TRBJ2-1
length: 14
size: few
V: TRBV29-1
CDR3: CSVELVSGVDEQFF
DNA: TGCAGCGTGGAACTAGTATCGGGCGTTGATGAGCAGTTCTTC

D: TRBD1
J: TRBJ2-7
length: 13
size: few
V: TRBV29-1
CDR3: CSAPVGTAYEQYF
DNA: TGCAGCGCCCCAGTAGGGACAGCCTACGAGCAGTACTTC

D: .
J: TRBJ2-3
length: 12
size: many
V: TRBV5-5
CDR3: CASSALGDTQYF
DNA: TGTGCCAGCAGCGCGTTAGGAGATACGCAGTATTTT